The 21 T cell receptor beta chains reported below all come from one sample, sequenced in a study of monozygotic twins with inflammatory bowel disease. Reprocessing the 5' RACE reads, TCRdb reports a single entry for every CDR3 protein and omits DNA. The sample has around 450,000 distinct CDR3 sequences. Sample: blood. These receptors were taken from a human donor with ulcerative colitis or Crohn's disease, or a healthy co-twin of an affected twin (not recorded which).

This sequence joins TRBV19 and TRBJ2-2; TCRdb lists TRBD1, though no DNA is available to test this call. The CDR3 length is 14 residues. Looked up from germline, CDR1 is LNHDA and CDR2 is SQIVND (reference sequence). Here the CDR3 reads CASNNDRSTGELFF.

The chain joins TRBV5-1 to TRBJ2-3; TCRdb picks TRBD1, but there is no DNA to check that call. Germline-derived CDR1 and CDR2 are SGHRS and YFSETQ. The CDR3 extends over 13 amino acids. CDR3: CASGPGGTDTQYF.

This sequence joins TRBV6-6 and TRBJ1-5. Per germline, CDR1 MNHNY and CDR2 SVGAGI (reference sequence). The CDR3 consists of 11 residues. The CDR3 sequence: CASTNNQPQHF.

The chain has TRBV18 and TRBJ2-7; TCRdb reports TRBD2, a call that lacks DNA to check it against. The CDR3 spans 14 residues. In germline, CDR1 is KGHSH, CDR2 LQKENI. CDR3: CASSLTASVYEQYF.

The CDR3 loop reads CASSPRDRGRGQPQHF. The chain couples TRBV27 to TRBJ1-5; TCRdb proposes TRBD1, but this gene call is untestable without DNA. The CDR3 has 16 residues. Per the germline V gene, CDR1 is MNHEY and CDR2 is SMNVEV (reference sequence).

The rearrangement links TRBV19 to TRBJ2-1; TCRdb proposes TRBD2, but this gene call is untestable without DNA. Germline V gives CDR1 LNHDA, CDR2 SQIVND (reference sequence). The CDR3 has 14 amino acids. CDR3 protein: CASSIGTTNNEQFF.

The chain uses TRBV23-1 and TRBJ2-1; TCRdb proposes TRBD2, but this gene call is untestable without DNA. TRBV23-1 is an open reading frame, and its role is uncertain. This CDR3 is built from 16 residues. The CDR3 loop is CASRKLREGQANEQFF.

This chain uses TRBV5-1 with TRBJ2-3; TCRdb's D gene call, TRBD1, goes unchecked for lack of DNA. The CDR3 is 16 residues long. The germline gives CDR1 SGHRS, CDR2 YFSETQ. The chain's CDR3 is CASSLAGQATADTQYF.

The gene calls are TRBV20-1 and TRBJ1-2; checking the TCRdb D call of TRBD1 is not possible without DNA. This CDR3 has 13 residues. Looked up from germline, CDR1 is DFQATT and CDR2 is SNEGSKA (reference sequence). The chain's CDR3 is CSAPRQLGYGYTF.

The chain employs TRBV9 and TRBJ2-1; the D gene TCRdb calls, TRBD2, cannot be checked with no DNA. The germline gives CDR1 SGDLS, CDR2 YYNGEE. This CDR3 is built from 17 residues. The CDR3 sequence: CASSVAGGANSYNEQFF.

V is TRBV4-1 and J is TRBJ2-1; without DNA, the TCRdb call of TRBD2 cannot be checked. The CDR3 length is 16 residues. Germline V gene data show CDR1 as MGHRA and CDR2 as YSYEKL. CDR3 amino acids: CASSQGPASGPNEQFF.

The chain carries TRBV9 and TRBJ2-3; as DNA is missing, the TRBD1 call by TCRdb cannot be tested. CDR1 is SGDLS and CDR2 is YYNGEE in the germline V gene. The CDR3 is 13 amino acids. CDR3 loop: CASSGGPLDTQYF.

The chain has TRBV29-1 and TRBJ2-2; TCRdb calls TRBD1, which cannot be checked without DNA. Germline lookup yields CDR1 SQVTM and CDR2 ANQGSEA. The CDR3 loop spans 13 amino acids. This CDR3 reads CSVESGATGELFF.

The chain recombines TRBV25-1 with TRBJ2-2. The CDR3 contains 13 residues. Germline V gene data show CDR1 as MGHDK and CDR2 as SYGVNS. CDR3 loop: CASSAQNTGELFF.

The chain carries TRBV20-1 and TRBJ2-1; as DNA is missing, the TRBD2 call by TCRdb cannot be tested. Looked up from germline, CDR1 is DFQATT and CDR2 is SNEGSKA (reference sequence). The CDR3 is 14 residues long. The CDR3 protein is CSAGRLAGKGEQFF.

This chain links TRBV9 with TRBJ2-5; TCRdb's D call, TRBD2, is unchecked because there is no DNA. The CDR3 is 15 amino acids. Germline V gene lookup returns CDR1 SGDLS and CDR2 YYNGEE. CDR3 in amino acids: CASSASGLDQETQYF.

The chain's CDR3 is CSVESTTANTGELFF. The chain is built from TRBV29-1 and TRBJ2-2. The CDR3 has 15 amino acids. Germline V gene lookup returns CDR1 SQVTM and CDR2 ANQGSEA.

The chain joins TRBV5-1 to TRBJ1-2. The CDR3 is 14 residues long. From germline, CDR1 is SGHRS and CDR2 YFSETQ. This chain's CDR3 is CASSLGTANYGYTF.

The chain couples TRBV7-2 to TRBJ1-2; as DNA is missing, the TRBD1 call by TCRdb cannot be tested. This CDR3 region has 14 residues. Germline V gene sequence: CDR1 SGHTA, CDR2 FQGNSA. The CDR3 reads CASSPARGPFGYTF.

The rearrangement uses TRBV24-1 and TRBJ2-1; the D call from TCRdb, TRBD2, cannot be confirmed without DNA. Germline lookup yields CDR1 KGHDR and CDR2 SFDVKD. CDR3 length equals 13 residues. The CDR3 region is CATSDGPNNEQFF.

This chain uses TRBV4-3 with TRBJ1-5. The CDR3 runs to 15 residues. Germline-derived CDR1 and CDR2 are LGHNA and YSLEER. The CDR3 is CASSLALGGNQPQHF.